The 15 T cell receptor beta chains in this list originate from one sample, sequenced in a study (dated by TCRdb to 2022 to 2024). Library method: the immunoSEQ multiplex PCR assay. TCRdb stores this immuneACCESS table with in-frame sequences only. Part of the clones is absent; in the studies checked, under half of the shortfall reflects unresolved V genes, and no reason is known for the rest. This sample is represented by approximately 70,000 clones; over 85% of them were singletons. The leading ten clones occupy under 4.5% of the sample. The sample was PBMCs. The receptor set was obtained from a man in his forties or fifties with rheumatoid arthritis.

The CDR3 loop is CASSLDWAGVQPQHF. The CDR3 DNA sequence: TGTGCCAGCAGCTTAGATTGGGCAGGGGTTCAGCCCCAGCATTTT. The chain uses TRBV7-2 and TRBJ1-5; weak D call: TRBD1 (6 bases). The CDR3 has 15 amino acids. Germline V gene sequence: CDR1 SGHTA, CDR2 FQGNSA. V was trimmed by 1 base and J by 6 bases, leaving 13 bases between them.

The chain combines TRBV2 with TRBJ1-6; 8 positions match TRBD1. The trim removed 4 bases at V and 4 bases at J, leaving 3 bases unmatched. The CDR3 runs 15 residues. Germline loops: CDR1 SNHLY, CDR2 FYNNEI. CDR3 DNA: TGTGCCAGCAGTGCACAGGGGGTGTATAATTCACCCCTCCACTTT. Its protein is CASSAQGVYNSPLHF.

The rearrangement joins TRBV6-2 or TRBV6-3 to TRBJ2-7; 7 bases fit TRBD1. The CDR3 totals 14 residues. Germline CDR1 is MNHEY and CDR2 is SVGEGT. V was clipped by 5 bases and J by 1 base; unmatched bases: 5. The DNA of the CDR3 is TGTGCCAGCAGTGACAGGGTCCCATCCTACGAGCAGTACTTC. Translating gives CASSDRVPSYEQYF.

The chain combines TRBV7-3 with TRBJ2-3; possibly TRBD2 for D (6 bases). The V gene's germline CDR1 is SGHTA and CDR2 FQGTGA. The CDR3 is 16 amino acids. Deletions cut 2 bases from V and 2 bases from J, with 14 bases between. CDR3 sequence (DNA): TGTGCCAGCAGCTTAGGAGGGCTTGCAAACACAGATACGCAGTATTTT. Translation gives CASSLGGLANTDTQYF. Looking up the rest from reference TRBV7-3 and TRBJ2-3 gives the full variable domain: GAGVSQTPSNKVTEKGKYVELRCDPISGHTALYWYRQSLGQGPEFLIYFQGTGAADDSGLPNDRFFAVRPEGSVSTLKIQRTERGDSAVYLCASSLGGLANTDTQYFGPGTRLTVL.

The CDR3 DNA reads as TGTGCCAGCAGCCAAGAGAGTAGGAACACCTACGAGCAGTACTTC. Translation: CASSQESRNTYEQYF. V gene TRBV3-1 (or the pseudogene TRBV3-2) combines with J gene TRBJ2-7; D is undetermined. The CDR3 totals 15 residues. Germline values: CDR1 LGHDT, CDR2 YNNKEL (reference sequence). V lost 0 bases and J 2 bases, leaving 11 bases between the germline ends.

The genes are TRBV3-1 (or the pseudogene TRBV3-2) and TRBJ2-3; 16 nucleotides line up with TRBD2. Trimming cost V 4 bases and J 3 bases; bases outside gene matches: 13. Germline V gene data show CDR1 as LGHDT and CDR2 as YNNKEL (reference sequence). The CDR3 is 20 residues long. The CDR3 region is CASSPPPGLAGGPTTDTQYF. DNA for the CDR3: TGTGCCAGCAGCCCCCCCCCGGGACTAGCGGGAGGGCCAACGACAGATACGCAGTATTTT.

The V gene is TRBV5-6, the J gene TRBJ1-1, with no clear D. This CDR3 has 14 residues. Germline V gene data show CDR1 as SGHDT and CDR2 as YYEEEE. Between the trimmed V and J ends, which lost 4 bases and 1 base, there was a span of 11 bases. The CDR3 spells CASSPGPGNTEAFF. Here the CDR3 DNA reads TGTGCCAGCAGCCCGGGCCCTGGGAACACTGAAGCTTTCTTT.

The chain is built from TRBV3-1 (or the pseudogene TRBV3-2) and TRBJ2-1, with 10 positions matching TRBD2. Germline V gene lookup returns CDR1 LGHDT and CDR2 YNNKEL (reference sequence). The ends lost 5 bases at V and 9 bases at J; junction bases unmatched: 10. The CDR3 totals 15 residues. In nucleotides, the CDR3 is TGTGCCAGCAGCTACGGTAGCGGGGGGCAGGGTGAGCAGTTCTTC. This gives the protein CASSYGSGGQGEQFF.

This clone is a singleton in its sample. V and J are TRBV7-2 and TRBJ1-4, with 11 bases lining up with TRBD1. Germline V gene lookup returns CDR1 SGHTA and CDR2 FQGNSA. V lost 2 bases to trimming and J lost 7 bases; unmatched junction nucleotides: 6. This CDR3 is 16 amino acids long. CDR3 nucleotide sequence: TGTGCCAGCAGCTTATCTGGGACAGGGGGGACTGAAAAACTGTTTTTT. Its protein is CASSLSGTGGTEKLFF.

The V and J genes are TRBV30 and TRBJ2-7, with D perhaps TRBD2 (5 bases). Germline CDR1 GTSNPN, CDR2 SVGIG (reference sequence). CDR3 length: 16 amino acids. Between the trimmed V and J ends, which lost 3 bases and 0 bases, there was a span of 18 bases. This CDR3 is CAWRLSGLDYSYEQYF. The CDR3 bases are TGTGCCTGGAGATTATCCGGACTCGATTACTCCTACGAGCAGTACTTC.

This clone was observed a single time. In DNA form, the CDR3 reads TGTGCCAGCAGCTTGTACGGGACAGGGTTGAGAGATACGCAGTATTTT. This codes for CASSLYGTGLRDTQYF. J is TRBJ2-3 and V is TRBV5-4; the match to TRBD1 covers 9 bases. This CDR3 has 16 amino acids. Germline V gene data show CDR1 as SGHNT and CDR2 as YYREEE (reference sequence). Unmatched junction bases numbered 8, after V lost 1 base and J lost 5 bases.

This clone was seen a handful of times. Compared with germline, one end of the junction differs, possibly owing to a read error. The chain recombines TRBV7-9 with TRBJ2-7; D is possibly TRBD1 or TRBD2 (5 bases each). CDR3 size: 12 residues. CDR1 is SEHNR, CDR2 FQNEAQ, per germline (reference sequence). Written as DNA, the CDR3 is TGTGCCAGCAGCTTAGGACCGGGACGGCCACACTTC. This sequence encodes CASSLGPGRPHF. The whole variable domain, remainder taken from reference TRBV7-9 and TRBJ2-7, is DTGVSQNPRHKITKRGQNVTFRCDPISEHNRLYWYRQTLGQGPEFLTYFQNEAQLEKSRLLSDRFSAERPKGSFSTLEIQRTEQGDSAMYLCASSLGPGRPHFGPGTRLTVT.

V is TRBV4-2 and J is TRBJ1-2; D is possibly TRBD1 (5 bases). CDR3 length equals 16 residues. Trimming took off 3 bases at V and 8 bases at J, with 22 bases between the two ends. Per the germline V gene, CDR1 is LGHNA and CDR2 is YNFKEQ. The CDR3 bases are TGTGCCAGCAGCCATCCAAAGGGTGGGGGATTGGGCGGCTACACCTTC. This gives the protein CASSHPKGGGLGGYTF.

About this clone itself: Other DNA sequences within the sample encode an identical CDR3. For the CDR3, the DNA is TGTGCCAGCAGTTACTCTTTGTACCAGACGAACACTGAAGCTTTCTTT. As protein: CASSYSLYQTNTEAFF. This chain connects TRBV6-5 to TRBJ1-1; no reliable D call. V was clipped by 0 bases and J by 1 base, with 12 bases between them. In germline, CDR1 is MNHEY, CDR2 SVGAGI. CDR3 length: 16 amino acids.

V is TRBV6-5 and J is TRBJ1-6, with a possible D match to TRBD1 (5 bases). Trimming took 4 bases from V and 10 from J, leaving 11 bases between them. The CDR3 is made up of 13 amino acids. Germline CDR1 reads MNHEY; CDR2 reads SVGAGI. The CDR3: CASSWGGSSPLHF. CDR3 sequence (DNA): TGTGCCAGCAGTTGGGGGGGGAGCTCACCCCTCCACTTT.